This T cell receptor beta chain comes out of a study of cytotoxic CD8 clonotypes in ibrutinib-treated CLL. Genomic DNA (roughly 1.9 micrograms) was obtained from cryopreserved PBMCs for construction of TCR beta libraries. As for this clone: Its target is unknown.

Produced via immunoSEQ multiplex PCR; TCRdb's table is partial and in-frame only. In the table there are approximately 100,000 clones, approximately 58% of which are singletons. The V end was cut by 1 base, the J end by 5 bases, with 18 bases between. The CDR3 contains 16 residues. Germline assignment: CDR1 SNHLY and CDR2 FYNNEI. Overall study results and limits: At progression, clonality fell back toward baseline after rising at ibrutinib response.

This chain joins TRBV2 and TRBJ2-7; unclear D gene. The clonotype was recovered from a human donor with chronic lymphocytic leukemia. Sequences were derived from PBMCs, sampled after 24 months of ibrutinib treatment. This CDR3 reads CASSEVRVVPRDEQYF. CDR3 bases: TGTGCCAGCAGTGAAGTCCGGGTCGTTCCACGGGACGAGCAGTACTTC.